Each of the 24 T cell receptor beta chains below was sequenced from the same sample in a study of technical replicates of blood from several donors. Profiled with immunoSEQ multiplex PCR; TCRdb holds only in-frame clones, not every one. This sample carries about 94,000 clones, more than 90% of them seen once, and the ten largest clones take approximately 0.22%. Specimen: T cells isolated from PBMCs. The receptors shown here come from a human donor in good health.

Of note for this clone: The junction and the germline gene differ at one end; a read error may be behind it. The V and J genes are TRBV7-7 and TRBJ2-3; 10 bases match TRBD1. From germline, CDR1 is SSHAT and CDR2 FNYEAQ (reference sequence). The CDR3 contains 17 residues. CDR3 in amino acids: CASSMGGARQGASTQYF. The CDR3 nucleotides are TGTGCTAGCAGCATGGGGGGGGCCAGACAGGGGGCGAGTACGCAGTATTTT.

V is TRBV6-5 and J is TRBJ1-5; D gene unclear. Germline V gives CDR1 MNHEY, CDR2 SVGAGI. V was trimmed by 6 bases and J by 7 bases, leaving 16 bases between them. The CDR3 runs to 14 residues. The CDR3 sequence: CASSQDRNRQPQHF. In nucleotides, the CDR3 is TGTGCCAGCAGCCAGGATAGGAATAGGCAGCCCCAGCATTTT.

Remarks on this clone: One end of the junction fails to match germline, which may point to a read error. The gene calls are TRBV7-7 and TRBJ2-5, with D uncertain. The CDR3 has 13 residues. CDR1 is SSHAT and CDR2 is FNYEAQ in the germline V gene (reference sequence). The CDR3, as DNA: TGTGCTAGCAGCCCTCTCCGTCAAGAGACCCAGTACTTC. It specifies CASSPLRQETQYF.

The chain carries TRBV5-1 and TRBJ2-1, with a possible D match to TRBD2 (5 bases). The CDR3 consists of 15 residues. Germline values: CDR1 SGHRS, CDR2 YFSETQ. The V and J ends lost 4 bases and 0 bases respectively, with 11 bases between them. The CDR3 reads CASSPTRSSYNEQFF. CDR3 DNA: TGCGCCAGCAGCCCAACTAGGAGCTCCTACAATGAGCAGTTCTTC.

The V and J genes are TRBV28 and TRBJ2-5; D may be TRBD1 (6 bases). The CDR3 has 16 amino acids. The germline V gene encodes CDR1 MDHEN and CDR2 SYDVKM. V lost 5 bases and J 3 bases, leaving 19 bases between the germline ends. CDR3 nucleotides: TGTGCCAGCAGTCCCCCCTGGCAGGGGCGGAAAGAGACCCAGTACTTC. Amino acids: CASSPPWQGRKETQYF. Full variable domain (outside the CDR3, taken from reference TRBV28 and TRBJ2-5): DVKVTQSSRYLVKRTGEKVFLECVQDMDHENMFWYRQDPGLGLRLIYFSYDVKMKEKGDIPEGYSVSREKKERFSLILESASTNQTSMYLCASSPPWQGRKETQYFGPGTRLLVL.

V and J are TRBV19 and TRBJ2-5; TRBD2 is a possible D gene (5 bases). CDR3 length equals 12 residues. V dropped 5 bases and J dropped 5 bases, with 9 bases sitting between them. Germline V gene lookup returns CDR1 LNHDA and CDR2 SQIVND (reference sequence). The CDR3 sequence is CASSPPGETQYF. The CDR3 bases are TGTGCCAGTAGTCCCCCGGGGGAGACCCAGTACTTC.

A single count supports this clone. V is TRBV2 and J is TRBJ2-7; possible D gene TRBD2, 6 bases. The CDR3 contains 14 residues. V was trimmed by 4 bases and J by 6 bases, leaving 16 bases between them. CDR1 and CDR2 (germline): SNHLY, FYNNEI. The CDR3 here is CASSAWEERPEQYF. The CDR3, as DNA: TGTGCCAGCAGTGCTTGGGAGGAGCGTCCCGAGCAGTACTTC.

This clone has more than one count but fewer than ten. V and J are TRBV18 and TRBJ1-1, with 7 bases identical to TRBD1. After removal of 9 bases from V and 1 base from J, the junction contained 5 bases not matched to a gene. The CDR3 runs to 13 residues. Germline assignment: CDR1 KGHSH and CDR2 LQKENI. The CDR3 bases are TGTGCCAGTCATACAGGGGAGAACACTGAAGCTTTCTTT. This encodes CASHTGENTEAFF.

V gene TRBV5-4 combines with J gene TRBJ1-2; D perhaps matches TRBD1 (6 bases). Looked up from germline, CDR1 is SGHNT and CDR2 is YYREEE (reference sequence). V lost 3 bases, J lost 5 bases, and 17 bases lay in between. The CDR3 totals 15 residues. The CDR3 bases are TGTGCCAGCAGCTCCTCGAGACAGGAGCTATATGGCTACACCTTC. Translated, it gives CASSSSRQELYGYTF.

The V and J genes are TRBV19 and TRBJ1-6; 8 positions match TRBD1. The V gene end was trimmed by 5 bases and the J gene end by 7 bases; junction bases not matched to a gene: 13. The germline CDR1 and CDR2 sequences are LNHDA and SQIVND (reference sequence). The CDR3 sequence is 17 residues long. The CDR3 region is CASSLPNRDRSNSPLHF. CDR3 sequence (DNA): TGTGCCAGTAGTCTCCCTAACCGGGACAGGTCAAATTCACCCCTCCACTTT. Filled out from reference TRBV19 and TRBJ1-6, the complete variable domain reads DGGITQSPKYLFRKEGQNVTLSCEQNLNHDAMYWYRQDPGQGLRLIYYSQIVNDFQKGDIAEGYSVSREKKESFPLTVTSAQKNPTAFYLCASSLPNRDRSNSPLHFGNGTRLTVT.

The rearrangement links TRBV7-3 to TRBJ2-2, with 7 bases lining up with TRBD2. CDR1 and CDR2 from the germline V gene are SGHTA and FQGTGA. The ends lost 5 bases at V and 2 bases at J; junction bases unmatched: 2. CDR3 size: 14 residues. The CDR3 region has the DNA TGTGCCAGCAGCCCTAGCGGCAACACCGGGGAGCTGTTTTTT. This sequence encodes CASSPSGNTGELFF.

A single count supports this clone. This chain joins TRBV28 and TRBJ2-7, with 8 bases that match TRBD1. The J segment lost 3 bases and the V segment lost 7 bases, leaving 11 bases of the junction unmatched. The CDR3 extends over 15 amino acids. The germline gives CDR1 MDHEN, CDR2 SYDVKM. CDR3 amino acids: CASNHGQGGFYEQYF. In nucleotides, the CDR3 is TGTGCCAGCAACCACGGACAGGGCGGTTTCTACGAGCAGTACTTC. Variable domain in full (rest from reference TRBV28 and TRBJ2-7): DVKVTQSSRYLVKRTGEKVFLECVQDMDHENMFWYRQDPGLGLRLIYFSYDVKMKEKGDIPEGYSVSREKKERFSLILESASTNQTSMYLCASNHGQGGFYEQYFGPGTRLTVT.

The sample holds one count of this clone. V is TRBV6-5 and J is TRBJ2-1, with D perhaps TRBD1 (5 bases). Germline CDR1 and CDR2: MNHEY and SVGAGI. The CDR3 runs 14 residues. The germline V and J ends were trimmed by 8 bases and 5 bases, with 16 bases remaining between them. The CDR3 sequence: CASRAVLGHNEQFF. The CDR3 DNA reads TGTGCCAGCCGGGCGGTGCTGGGGCACAATGAGCAGTTCTTC.

The CDR3 DNA follows: TGTGCCAGCAGTTACTCAACAGGGCACGCTTTCTTT. It codes for CASSYSTGHAFF. The rearrangement uses TRBV6-5 and TRBJ1-1; TRBD1 is a possible D gene (6 bases). The CDR3 spans 12 residues. The germline V gene has CDR1 MNHEY and CDR2 SVGAGI. V lost 0 bases and J 11 bases, leaving 10 bases between the germline ends.

The CDR3 DNA reads TGTGCCAGCAGCCTGACAGGCTACGGCTCAAATGAAAAACTGTTTTTT. This translates into CASSLTGYGSNEKLFF. V gene TRBV4-2 combines with J gene TRBJ1-4, with a possible D match to TRBD1 (6 bases). Germline lookup yields CDR1 LGHNA and CDR2 YNFKEQ. The CDR3 totals 16 residues. V lost 4 bases, J lost 5 bases, and 17 bases lay in between.

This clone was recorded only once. This CDR3 is CASSWVERDYNEQFF. Written as DNA, the CDR3 is TGTGCCAGCAGCTGGGTGGAGCGGGACTACAATGAGCAGTTCTTC. The chain couples TRBV27 to TRBJ2-1, with TRBD2 identical over 7 bases. CDR3 length equals 15 residues. V gave up 6 bases and J gave up 3 bases; unmatched junction bases: 8. CDR1 and CDR2 from the germline V gene are MNHEY and SMNVEV (reference sequence).

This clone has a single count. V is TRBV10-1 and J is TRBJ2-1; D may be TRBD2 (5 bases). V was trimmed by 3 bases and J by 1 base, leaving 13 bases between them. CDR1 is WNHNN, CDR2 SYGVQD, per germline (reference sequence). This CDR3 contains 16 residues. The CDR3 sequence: CASSDPRGSSYNEQFF. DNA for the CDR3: TGCGCCAGCAGTGATCCAAGAGGGAGTTCCTACAATGAGCAGTTCTTC.

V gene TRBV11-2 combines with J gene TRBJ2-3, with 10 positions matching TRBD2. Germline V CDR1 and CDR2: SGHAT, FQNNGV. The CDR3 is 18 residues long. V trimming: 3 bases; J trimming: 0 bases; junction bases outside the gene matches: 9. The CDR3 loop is CASSFGLAGAPSTDTQYF. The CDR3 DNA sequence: TGTGCCAGCAGCTTCGGCCTAGCGGGGGCCCCTAGCACAGATACGCAGTATTTT.

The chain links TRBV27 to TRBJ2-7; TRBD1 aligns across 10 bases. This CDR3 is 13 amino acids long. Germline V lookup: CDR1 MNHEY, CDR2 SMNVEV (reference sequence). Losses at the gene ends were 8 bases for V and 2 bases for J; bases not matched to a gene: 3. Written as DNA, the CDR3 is TGTGCCAGCGAGGGACAGGGGCCCTACGAGCAGTACTTC. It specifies CASEGQGPYEQYF.

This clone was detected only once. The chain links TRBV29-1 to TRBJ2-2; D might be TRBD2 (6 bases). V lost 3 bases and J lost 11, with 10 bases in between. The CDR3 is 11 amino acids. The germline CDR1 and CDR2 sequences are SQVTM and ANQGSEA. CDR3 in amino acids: CSVERGIELFF. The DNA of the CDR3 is TGCAGCGTTGAGCGGGGTATCGAGCTGTTTTTT.

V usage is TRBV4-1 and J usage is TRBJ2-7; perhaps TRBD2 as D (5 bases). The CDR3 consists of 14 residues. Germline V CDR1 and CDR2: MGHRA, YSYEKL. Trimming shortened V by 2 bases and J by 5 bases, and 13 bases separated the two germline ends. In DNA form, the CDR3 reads TGCGCCAGCAGCCAACCGGCGGGTGGCGACGAGCAGTACTTC. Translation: CASSQPAGGDEQYF.

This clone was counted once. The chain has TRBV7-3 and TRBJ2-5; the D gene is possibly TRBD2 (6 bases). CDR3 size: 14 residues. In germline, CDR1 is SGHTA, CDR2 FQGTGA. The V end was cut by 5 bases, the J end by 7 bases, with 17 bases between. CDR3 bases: TGTGCCAGCAGCCCCCGAGGCGGGGTCGGGACCCAGTACTTC. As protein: CASSPRGGVGTQYF. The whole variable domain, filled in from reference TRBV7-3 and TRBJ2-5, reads GAGVSQTPSNKVTEKGKYVELRCDPISGHTALYWYRQSLGQGPEFLIYFQGTGAADDSGLPNDRFFAVRPEGSVSTLKIQRTERGDSAVYLCASSPRGGVGTQYFGPGTRLLVL.

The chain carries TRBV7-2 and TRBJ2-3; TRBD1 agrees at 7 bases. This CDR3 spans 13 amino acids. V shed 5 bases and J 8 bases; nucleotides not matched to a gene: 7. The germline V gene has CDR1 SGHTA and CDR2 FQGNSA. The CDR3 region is CASSLLTGSTQYF. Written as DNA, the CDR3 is TGTGCCAGCAGCCTCTTGACAGGGAGTACGCAGTATTTT.

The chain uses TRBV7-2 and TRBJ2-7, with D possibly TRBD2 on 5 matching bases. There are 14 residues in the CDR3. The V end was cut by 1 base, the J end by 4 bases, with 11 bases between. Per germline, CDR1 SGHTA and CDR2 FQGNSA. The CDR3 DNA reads TGTGCCAGCAGCTTAGTAAGGACTCGGTACGAGCAGTACTTC. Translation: CASSLVRTRYEQYF.